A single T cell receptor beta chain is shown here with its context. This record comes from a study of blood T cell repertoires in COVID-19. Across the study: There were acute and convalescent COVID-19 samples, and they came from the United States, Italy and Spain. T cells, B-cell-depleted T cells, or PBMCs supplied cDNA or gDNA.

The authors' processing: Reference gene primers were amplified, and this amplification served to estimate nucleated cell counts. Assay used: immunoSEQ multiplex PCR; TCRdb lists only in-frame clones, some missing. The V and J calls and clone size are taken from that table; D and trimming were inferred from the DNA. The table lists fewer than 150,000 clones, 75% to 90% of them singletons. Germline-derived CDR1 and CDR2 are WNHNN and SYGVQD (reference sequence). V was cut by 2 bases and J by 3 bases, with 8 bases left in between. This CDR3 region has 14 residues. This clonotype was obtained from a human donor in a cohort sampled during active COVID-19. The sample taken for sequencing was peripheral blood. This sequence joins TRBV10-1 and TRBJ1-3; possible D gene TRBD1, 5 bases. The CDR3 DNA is TGCGCCAGCAGTGAGGGGGCCTTTGGAAACACCATATATTTT. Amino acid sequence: CASSEGAFGNTIYF.